These 5 T cell receptor beta chains were sequenced from one sample in a study of blood T cells in healthy people across ages. Through a sample-barcoded 5' primer and a J-beta primer mix, a second PCR was run for roughly 7 to 11 cycles. MiXCR, run by TCRdb on the 5' RACE reads, gives a single entry per CDR3 protein. The data hold fewer than 2,000,000 distinct CDR3 sequences, with roughly a third observed a single time. Sample: blood. These receptors were collected from a woman between 25 and 40 years old in good health.

The table lists this clonotype with a few counts. The rearrangement links TRBV28 to TRBJ2-4; D gene ambiguous. V was clipped by 4 bases and J by 5 bases, with 21 bases between them. The germline V gene has CDR1 MDHEN and CDR2 SYDVKM. CDR3 length: 17 residues. The CDR3 DNA is TGTGCCAGCAGTTCCCTACTGGACGGATACGTCCAAAACATTCAGTACTTC. Protein: CASSSLLDGYVQNIQYF.

In its sample, this clonotype was seen once. V usage is TRBV28 and J usage is TRBJ2-3, with a possible D match to TRBD1 (6 bases). From germline, CDR1 is MDHEN and CDR2 SYDVKM. Trimming removed 5 bases from V and 3 bases from J, with 21 bases in between. This CDR3 has 17 residues. In nucleotides, the CDR3 is TGTGCCAGCAGTAGACTACAGGGTCTTATCCCTACAGATACGCAGTATTTT. Translated, it gives CASSRLQGLIPTDTQYF.

This clonotype occurred a few times. This chain uses TRBV5-6 with TRBJ2-1; a weak D match, TRBD1 (6 bases). Trimming took off 1 base at V and 8 bases at J, with 16 bases between the two ends. Germline V gene sequence: CDR1 SGHDT, CDR2 YYEEEE. The CDR3 spans 15 residues. In DNA, the CDR3 is TGTGCCAGCAGCTTGATCGGGGCAGGGGCACATGAGCAGTTCTTC. This sequence encodes CASSLIGAGAHEQFF.

This clonotype was found a few times. The chain links TRBV14 to TRBJ2-1; D possibly corresponds to TRBD2 (6 bases). V was cut by 1 base and J by 8 bases, with 18 bases left in between. Germline assignment: CDR1 SGHDN and CDR2 FVKESK. This CDR3 comprises 16 residues. The CDR3 bases are TGTGCCAGCAGCCAAGGACAAGGGGCGGGATTCGATGAGCAGTTCTTC. It translates to CASSQGQGAGFDEQFF.

A few counts support this clonotype. The chain has TRBV10-2 and TRBJ2-7, with 14 nucleotides matching TRBD2. V was clipped by 8 bases and J by 2 bases; unmatched bases: 11. Germline V CDR1 and CDR2: WSHSY, SAAADI. The length of the CDR3 is 17 residues. CDR3 sequence reads: CASGGLAGALLPYEQYF. For the CDR3, the DNA is TGCGCCAGCGGGGGACTAGCGGGGGCCCTTCTCCCCTACGAGCAGTACTTC.